This T cell receptor (beta chain) appears in the sequencing data of a study of early T cells in non-severe SARS-CoV-2 infection. Looking at the study overall: RNA in bulk from unsorted whole blood was sequenced, and chains were unpaired. Findings of the study overall: VDJdb-based matching was biased toward anti-spike CD8 responses and missed private and CD4 specificities.

This clonotype was seen ten or more times. Its antigen is not known. Unique molecular identifier tags were affixed to discrete cDNA molecules. TCRdb processed the 5' RACE reads anew with MiXCR; each CDR3 protein has one entry. The table includes around 35,000 distinct CDR3 sequences, under 6% detected once. Germline CDR1 SGHNT, CDR2 YYREEE (reference sequence). V lost 6 bases and J lost 5; bases outside the gene matches: 9. The CDR3 has 15 residues. The V and J genes are TRBV5-4 and TRBJ2-7; 12 bases align to TRBD1. The specimen sequenced was whole blood. The source is an adult who was a healthcare worker with PCR-confirmed SARS-CoV-2 infection or an uninfected control (not recorded which). CDR3: CASKPGTGGIHEQYF. The CDR3 region has the DNA TGTGCCAGCAAGCCAGGGACAGGGGGCATCCACGAGCAGTACTTC.